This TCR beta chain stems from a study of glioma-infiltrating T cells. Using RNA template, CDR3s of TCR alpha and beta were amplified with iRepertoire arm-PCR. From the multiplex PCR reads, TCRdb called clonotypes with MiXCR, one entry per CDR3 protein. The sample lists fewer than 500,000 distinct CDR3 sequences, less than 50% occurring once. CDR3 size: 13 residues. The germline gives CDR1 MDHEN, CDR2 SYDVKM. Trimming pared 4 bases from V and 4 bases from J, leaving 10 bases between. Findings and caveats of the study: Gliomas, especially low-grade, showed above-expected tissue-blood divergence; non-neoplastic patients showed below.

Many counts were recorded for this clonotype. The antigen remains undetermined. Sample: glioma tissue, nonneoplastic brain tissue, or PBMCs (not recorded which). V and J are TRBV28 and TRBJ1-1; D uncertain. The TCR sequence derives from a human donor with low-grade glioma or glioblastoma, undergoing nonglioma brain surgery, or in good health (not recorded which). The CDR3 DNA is TGTGCCAGCAGTTATCCCTGGGGCACTGAAGCTTTCTTT. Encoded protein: CASSYPWGTEAFF.